The present T cell receptor (beta chain) was sequenced within a study of blood T cell repertoires in COVID-19. Across the study: There were acute and convalescent COVID-19 samples, and they came from the United States, Italy and Spain.

This CDR3 is 16 amino acids long. Trimming removed 5 bases from V and 8 bases from J; junction bases left unmatched: 17. Germline values: CDR1 SGHDT, CDR2 YYEEEE. Profiled with immunoSEQ multiplex PCR; TCRdb holds only in-frame clones, not every one. Here the sample spans around 170,000 clones, roughly four fifths being singletons. This sequence originates from a woman in her thirties or forties with acute or convalescent COVID-19. Input material: peripheral blood. The gene calls are TRBV5-6 and TRBJ1-2; 8 nucleotides align to TRBD1. CDR3 nucleotides: TGTGCCAGCAGGCCCCGGGACAGGTCTCTCTATCAGGGCTACACCTTC. Protein: CASRPRDRSLYQGYTF.